The 15 T cell receptor beta chains below were found in one sample sequenced in a study of shared clonotypes between healthy human individuals. Clones were read by immunoSEQ multiplex PCR, and TCRdb kept only the in-frame ones, dropping some. This sample has around 2,000,000 clones; 85% to 95% occur once, and the top ten carry 0.1% to 0.15%. The sequencing input was naive CD4+ T cells sorted from blood. Subset specified: CD45RA+ positively selected. The receptor set was obtained from a man aged 18 to 30 in good health.

This sequence joins TRBV9 and TRBJ1-4; TRBD1 might be the D (5 bases). Trimming pared 6 bases from V and 0 bases from J, leaving 15 bases between. The germline gives CDR1 SGDLS, CDR2 YYNGEE. The length of the CDR3 is 16 residues. This CDR3 is CASKHRRLATNEKLFF. The CDR3 DNA reads as TGTGCCAGCAAACACAGGCGACTTGCAACTAATGAAAAACTGTTTTTT.

The V gene is TRBV10-3, the J gene TRBJ2-7; D uncertain. Germline CDR1 reads ENHRY; CDR2 reads SYGVKD. The CDR3 length is 13 residues. Trimming stripped 0 bases from V and 3 bases from J, with 6 bases between. For the CDR3, the DNA is TGTGCCATCAGTGAGTCCACCCTCTACGAGCAGTACTTC. Amino acid sequence: CAISESTLYEQYF.

The J gene is TRBJ2-7, the V gene TRBV30; 7 bases align to TRBD1. CDR3 size: 14 residues. Germline V gene data show CDR1 as GTSNPN and CDR2 as SVGIG (reference sequence). Trimming removed 2 bases from V and 7 bases from J; junction bases left unmatched: 11. CDR3 region: CAWSPGQASGEQYF. Here the CDR3 DNA reads TGTGCCTGGAGTCCTGGACAGGCCTCAGGGGAGCAGTACTTC.

This chain joins TRBV7-9 and TRBJ2-5; D not resolved. V lost 1 base and J lost 5, with 8 bases in between. Germline V gene sequence: CDR1 SEHNR, CDR2 FQNEAQ (reference sequence). The CDR3 sequence is 13 residues long. The CDR3 DNA reads as TGTGCCAGCAGCTTAGTTTTCGGGGAGACCCAGTACTTC. Translating gives CASSLVFGETQYF.

The chain employs TRBV10-3 and TRBJ2-3; TRBD2 matches at 13 bases. Trimming cost V 6 bases and J 2 bases; bases outside gene matches: 2. Germline V gene sequence: CDR1 ENHRY, CDR2 SYGVKD. The CDR3 loop spans 15 amino acids. In nucleotides, the CDR3 is TGTGCCATCAGGGGGACTAGCGGGGTCACAGATACGCAGTATTTT. This sequence encodes CAIRGTSGVTDTQYF.

The chain links TRBV2 to TRBJ2-7; 10 bases line up with TRBD2. The CDR3 length is 14 residues. V lost 7 bases, J lost 2 bases, and 5 bases stayed unmatched. Looked up from germline, CDR1 is SNHLY and CDR2 is FYNNEI. CDR3 residues: CASIRTSGAYEQYF. The CDR3 DNA reads as TGTGCCAGCATAAGGACTAGCGGAGCCTACGAGCAGTACTTC. Variable domain in full (rest from reference TRBV2 and TRBJ2-7): EPEVTQTPSHQVTQMGQEVILRCVPISNHLYFYWYRQILGQKVEFLVSFYNNEISEKSEIFDDQFSVERPDGSNFTLKIRSTKLEDSAMYFCASIRTSGAYEQYFGPGTRLTVT.

The chain carries TRBV5-1 and TRBJ2-3; 12 bases match TRBD2. The CDR3 has 13 amino acids. Germline lookup yields CDR1 SGHRS and CDR2 YFSETQ. Unmatched junction bases numbered 4, after V lost 4 bases and J lost 10 bases. The CDR3: CASSETSGGAQYF. The CDR3 region has the DNA TGCGCCAGCAGCGAGACTAGCGGGGGTGCGCAGTATTTT.

This clone was picked up one time. The genes are TRBV2 and TRBJ2-3; a possible D gene is TRBD2 (5 bases). V dropped 4 bases and J dropped 6 bases, with 14 bases sitting between them. Germline lookup yields CDR1 SNHLY and CDR2 FYNNEI. The CDR3 is 14 amino acids. CDR3 sequence: CASSVTEGLDTQYF. CDR3 nucleotide sequence: TGTGCCAGCAGTGTTACCGAGGGATTGGATACGCAGTATTTT.

The chain links TRBV5-4 to TRBJ2-5; tentative D call: TRBD2 (6 bases). V lost 2 bases and J lost 4, with 15 bases in between. CDR3 length equals 15 residues. CDR1 is SGHNT, CDR2 YYREEE, per germline (reference sequence). CDR3 protein: CASSFITRERETQYF. The DNA for the CDR3 is TGTGCCAGCAGCTTTATTACACGGGAGAGAGAGACCCAGTACTTC.

In regard to this clone: Other DNA sequences in this specimen translate into the identical CDR3. DNA of the CDR3: TGTGCCATCAGTGAGTCAGGGGACCTCTATGGCTACACCTTC. Amino acid sequence: CAISESGDLYGYTF. V gene TRBV10-3 combines with J gene TRBJ1-2; D possibly corresponds to TRBD1 (5 bases). Trimming shortened V by 0 bases and J by 4 bases, and 9 bases separated the two germline ends. Germline CDR1 and CDR2: ENHRY and SYGVKD. This CDR3 has 14 residues.

The genes are TRBV18 and TRBJ2-3; D is perhaps TRBD2 (5 bases). CDR1 and CDR2 (germline): KGHSH, LQKENI. V lost 5 bases and J lost 1, with 16 bases in between. The CDR3 extends over 16 amino acids. CDR3 DNA: TGTGCCAGCTCATCTTTCGGGGTAGGAGGCACAGATACGCAGTATTTT. Translation: CASSSFGVGGTDTQYF. Filled out from reference TRBV18 and TRBJ2-3, the complete variable domain reads NAGVMQNPRHLVRRRGQEARLRCSPMKGHSHVYWYRQLPEEGLKFMVYLQKENIIDESGMPKERFSAEFPKEGPSILRIQQVVRGDSAAYFCASSSFGVGGTDTQYFGPGTRLTVL.

This clone was recorded once. V usage is TRBV6-6 and J usage is TRBJ1-2, with D possibly TRBD1 on 6 matching bases. Per germline, CDR1 MNHNY and CDR2 SVGAGI (reference sequence). The CDR3 runs to 14 residues. The V and J ends lost 2 bases and 8 bases respectively, with 15 bases between them. The CDR3 region has the DNA TGTGCCAGCAGTTACACACAGGGATTGAGAGGCTACACCTTC. It codes for CASSYTQGLRGYTF.

The gene calls are TRBV7-2 and TRBJ2-3; the match to TRBD1 covers 10 bases. V gave up 4 bases and J gave up 5 bases; unmatched junction bases: 3. Germline loops: CDR1 SGHTA, CDR2 FQGNSA. The CDR3 covers 14 residues. CDR3 protein: CASSSDRGRDTQYF. The DNA for the CDR3 is TGTGCCAGCAGCTCAGACAGGGGGCGAGATACGCAGTATTTT.

This chain connects TRBV10-3 to TRBJ2-1; TRBD2 aligns across 14 bases. V lost 6 bases, J lost 4 bases, and 5 bases stayed unmatched. Germline CDR1 ENHRY, CDR2 SYGVKD. This CDR3 region has 16 residues. DNA for the CDR3: TGTGCCATCAGCCTCGGACTAGCGGGAGGATACAATGAGCAGTTCTTC. Translated: CAISLGLAGGYNEQFF.

The chain couples TRBV10-3 to TRBJ1-1; weak D call: TRBD1 (5 bases). The germline V and J ends were trimmed by 6 bases and 1 base, with 9 bases remaining between them. The CDR3 is 13 residues long. The germline gives CDR1 ENHRY, CDR2 SYGVKD. The CDR3 nucleotides are TGTGCCATCAGGACACAGGAGAACACTGAAGCTTTCTTT. This encodes CAIRTQENTEAFF.